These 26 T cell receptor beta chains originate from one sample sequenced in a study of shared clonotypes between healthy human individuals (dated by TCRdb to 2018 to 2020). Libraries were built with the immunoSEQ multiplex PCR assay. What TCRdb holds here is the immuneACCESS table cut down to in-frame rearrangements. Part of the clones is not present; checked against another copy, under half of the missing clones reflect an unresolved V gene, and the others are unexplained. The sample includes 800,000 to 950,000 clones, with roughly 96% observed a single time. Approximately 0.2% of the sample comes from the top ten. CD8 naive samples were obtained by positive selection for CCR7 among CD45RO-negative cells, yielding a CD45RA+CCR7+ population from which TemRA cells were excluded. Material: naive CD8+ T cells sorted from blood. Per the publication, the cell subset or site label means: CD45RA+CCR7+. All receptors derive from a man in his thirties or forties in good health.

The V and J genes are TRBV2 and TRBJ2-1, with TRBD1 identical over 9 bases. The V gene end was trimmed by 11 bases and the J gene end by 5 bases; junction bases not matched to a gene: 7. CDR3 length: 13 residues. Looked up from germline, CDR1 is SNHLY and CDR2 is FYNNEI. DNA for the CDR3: TGTGCCGGAAGCCGGGACAGGGACAATGAGCAGTTCTTC. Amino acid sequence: CAGSRDRDNEQFF.

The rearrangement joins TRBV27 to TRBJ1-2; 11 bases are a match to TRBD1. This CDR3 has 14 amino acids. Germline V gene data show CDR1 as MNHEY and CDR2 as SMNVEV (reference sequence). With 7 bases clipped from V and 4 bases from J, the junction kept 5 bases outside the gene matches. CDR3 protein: CASTRTGGGYGYTF. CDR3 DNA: TGTGCCAGCACCCGGACAGGGGGCGGCTATGGCTACACCTTC.

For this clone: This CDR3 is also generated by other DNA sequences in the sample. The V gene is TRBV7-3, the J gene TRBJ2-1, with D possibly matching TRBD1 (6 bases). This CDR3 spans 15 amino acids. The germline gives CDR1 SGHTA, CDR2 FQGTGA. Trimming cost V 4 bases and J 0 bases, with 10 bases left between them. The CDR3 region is CASSSTGSSYNEQFF. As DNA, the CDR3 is TGTGCCAGCAGCTCGACAGGATCCTCCTACAATGAGCAGTTCTTC.

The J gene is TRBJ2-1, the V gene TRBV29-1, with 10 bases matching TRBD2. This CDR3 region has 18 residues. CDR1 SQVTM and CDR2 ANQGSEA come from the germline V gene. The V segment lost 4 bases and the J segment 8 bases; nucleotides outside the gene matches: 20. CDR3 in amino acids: CSVGGLLAGVGSVDEQFF. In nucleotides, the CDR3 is TGCAGCGTTGGAGGGTTGCTAGCGGGAGTGGGGAGCGTCGATGAGCAGTTCTTC.

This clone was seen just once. The CDR3 DNA is TGTGCCAGCAGCTTAACGGCTAGCGGGAGAGGACTGGGTTCCTACGAGCAGTACTTC. It codes for CASSLTASGRGLGSYEQYF. This rearrangement joins TRBV7-9 to TRBJ2-7, with 10 positions matching TRBD2. V shed 2 bases and J 1 base; nucleotides not matched to a gene: 14. CDR1 is SEHNR, CDR2 FQNEAQ, per germline (reference sequence). This CDR3 contains 19 residues.

CDR3 sequence: CASSLGAGGSSYEQYF. The CDR3 DNA sequence: TGTGCCAGCAGTCTAGGGGCGGGAGGAAGCTCCTACGAGCAGTACTTC. The J gene is TRBJ2-7, the V gene TRBV7-6; 8 nucleotides agree with TRBD2. Trimming took 6 bases from V and 0 from J; bases not matched to a gene: 10. Per germline, CDR1 SGHVS and CDR2 FNYEAQ. The CDR3 runs to 16 residues.

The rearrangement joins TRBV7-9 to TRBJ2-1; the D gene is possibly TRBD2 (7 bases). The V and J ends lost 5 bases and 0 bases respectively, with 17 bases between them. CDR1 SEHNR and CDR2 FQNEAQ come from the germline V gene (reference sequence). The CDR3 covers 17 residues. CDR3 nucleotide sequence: TGTGCCAGCAGCCCGAGGGGGGGAGGGCTCTCCTACAATGAGCAGTTCTTC. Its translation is CASSPRGGGLSYNEQFF.

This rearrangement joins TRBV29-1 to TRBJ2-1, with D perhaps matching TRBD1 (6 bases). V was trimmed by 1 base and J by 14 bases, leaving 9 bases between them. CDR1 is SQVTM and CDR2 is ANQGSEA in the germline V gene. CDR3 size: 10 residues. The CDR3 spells CSVEGQEEFF. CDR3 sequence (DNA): TGCAGCGTTGAAGGACAGGAGGAGTTCTTC.

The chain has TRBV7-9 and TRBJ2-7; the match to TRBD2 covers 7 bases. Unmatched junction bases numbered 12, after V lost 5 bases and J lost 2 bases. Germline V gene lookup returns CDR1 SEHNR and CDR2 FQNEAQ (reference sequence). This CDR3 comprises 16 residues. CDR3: CASSQGRGRDAYEQYF. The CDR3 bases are TGTGCCAGCAGCCAAGGGAGAGGGAGGGATGCCTACGAGCAGTACTTC.

The CDR3: CASSQVTGAVETQYF. The CDR3 DNA follows: TGTGCCAGCAGCCAAGTTACAGGTGCGGTAGAGACCCAGTACTTC. The J gene is TRBJ2-5, the V gene TRBV14, with TRBD1 as a possible D gene (5 bases). Germline V gene sequence: CDR1 SGHDN, CDR2 FVKESK. The CDR3 contains 15 residues. Trimming shortened V by 1 base and J by 4 bases, and 13 bases separated the two germline ends.

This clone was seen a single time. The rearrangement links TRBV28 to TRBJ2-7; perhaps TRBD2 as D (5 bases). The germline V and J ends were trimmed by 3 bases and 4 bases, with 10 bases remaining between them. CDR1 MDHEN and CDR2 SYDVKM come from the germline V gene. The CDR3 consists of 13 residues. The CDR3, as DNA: TGTGCCAGCAGTTTTATGACGGGATACGAGCAGTACTTC. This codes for CASSFMTGYEQYF.

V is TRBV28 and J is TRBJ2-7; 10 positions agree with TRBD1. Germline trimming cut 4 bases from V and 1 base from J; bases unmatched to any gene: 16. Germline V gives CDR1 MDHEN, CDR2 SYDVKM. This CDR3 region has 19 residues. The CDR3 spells CASSSRSAVGQGRSYEQYF. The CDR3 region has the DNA TGTGCCAGCAGTTCAAGAAGCGCGGTGGGACAGGGGAGATCCTACGAGCAGTACTTC.

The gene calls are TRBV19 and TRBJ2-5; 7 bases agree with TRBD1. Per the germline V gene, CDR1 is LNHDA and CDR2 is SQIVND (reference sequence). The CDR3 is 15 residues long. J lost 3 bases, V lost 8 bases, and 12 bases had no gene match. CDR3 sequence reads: CASSSLGQPKETQYF. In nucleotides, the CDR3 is TGTGCCAGTTCCAGTCTGGGACAGCCGAAAGAGACCCAGTACTTC.

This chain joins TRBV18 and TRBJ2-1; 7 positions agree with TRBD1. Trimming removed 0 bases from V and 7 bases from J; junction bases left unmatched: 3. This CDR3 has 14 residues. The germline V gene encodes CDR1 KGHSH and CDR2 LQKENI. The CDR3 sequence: CASSPPDRTNEQFF. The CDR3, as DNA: TGTGCCAGCTCACCACCGGACAGGACAAATGAGCAGTTCTTC.

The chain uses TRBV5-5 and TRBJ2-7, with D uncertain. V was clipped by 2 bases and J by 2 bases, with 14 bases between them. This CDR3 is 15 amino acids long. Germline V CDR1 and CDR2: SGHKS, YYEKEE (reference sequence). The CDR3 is CASSLLSPDPYEQYF. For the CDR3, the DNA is TGTGCCAGCAGCTTATTGTCACCGGACCCCTACGAGCAGTACTTC.

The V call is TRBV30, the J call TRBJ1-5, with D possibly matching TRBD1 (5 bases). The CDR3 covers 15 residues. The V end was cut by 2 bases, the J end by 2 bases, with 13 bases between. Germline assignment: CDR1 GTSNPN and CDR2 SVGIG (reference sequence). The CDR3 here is CAWSLLGARNQPQHF. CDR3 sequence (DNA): TGTGCCTGGAGTCTTTTAGGGGCCCGCAATCAGCCCCAGCATTTT. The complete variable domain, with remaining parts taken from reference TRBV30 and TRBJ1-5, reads SQTIHQWPATLVQPVGSPLSLECTVEGTSNPNLYWYRQAAGRGLQLLFYSVGIGQISSEVPQNLSASRPQDRQFILSSKKLLLSDSGFYLCAWSLLGARNQPQHFGDGTRLSIL.

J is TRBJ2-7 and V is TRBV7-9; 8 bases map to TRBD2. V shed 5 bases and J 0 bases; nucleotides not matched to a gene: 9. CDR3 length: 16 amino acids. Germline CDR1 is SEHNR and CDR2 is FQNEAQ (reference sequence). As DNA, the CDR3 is TGTGCCAGCAGCCGCATGACTAGCGCCGACTCCTACGAGCAGTACTTC. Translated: CASSRMTSADSYEQYF.

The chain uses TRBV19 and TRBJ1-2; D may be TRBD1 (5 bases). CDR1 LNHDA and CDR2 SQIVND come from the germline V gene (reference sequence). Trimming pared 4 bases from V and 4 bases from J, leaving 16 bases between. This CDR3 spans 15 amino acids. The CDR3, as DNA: TGTGCCAGTAGTACGCGACAGCTACGGCGCTATGGCTACACCTTC. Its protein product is CASSTRQLRRYGYTF.

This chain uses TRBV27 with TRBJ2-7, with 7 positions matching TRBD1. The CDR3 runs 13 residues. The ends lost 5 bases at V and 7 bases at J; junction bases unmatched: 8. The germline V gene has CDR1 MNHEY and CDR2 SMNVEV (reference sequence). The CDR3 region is CASSDGTEFEQYF. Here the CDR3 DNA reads TGTGCCAGCAGTGACGGGACAGAGTTTGAGCAGTACTTC.

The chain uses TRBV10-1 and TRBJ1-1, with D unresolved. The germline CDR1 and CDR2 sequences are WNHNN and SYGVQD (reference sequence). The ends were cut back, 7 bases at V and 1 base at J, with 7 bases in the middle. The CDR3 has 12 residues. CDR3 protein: CASKGPNTEAFF. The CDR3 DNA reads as TGCGCCAGCAAGGGCCCGAACACTGAAGCTTTCTTT.

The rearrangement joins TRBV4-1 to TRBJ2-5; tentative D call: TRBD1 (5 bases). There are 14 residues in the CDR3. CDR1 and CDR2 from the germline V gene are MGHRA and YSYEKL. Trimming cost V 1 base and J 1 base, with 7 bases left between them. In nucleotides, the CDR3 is TGCGCCAGCAGCCAAGTTACAGGCCAAGAGACCCAGTACTTC. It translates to CASSQVTGQETQYF.

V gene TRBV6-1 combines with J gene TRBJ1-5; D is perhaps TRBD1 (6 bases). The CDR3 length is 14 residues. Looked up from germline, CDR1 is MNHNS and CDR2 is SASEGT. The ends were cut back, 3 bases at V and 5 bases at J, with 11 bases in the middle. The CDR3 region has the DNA TGTGCCAGCAGTGACAGGGGTCCGTATCAGCCCCAGCATTTT. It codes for CASSDRGPYQPQHF.

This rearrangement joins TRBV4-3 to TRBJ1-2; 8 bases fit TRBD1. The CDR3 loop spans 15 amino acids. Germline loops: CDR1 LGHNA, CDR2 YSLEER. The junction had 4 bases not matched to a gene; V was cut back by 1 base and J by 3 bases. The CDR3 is CASSQGTGTHYGYTF. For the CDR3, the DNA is TGCGCCAGCAGCCAAGGGACAGGGACCCACTATGGCTACACCTTC.

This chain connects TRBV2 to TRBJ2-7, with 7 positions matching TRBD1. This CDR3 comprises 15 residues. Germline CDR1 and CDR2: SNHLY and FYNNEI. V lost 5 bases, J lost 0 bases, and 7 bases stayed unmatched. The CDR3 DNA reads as TGTGCCAGCAGTTTATGGGACAGTAGCTCCTACGAGCAGTACTTC. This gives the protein CASSLWDSSSYEQYF.

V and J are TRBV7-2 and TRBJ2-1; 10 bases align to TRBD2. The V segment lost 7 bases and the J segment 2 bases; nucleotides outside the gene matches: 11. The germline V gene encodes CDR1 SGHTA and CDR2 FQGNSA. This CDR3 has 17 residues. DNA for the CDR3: TGTGCCAGCACCTTCGTCCCGGGACTAGCGCCCTACAATGAGCAGTTCTTC. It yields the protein CASTFVPGLAPYNEQFF. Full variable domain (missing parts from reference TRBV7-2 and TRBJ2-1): GAGVSQSPSNKVTEKGKDVELRCDPISGHTALYWYRQSLGQGLEFLIYFQGNSAPDKSGLPSDRFSAERTGGSVSTLTIQRTQQEDSAVYLCASTFVPGLAPYNEQFFGPGTRLTVL.

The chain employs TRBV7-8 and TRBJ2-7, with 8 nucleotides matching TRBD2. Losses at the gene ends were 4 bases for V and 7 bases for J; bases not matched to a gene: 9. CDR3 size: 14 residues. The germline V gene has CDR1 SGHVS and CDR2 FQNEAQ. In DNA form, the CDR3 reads TGTGCCAGCAGCTCCCGGACTAGCACCACTGAGCAGTACTTC. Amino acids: CASSSRTSTTEQYF.